This section outlines one T cell receptor beta chain sequence together with its context. The CDR3 is made up of 14 amino acids. Germline trimming cut 4 bases from V and 4 bases from J; bases unmatched to any gene: 6. Germline CDR1 SGHRS, CDR2 YFSETQ. These data originate in a study of control samples from healthy donors and cancer patients. Profiling relied on immunoSEQ multiplex PCR, and the TCRdb table lists in-frame clones only, not all of them. The table records under 150,000 clones, approximately 95% of them present only once. This clonotype was obtained from a man under 40 in good health. The V call is TRBV5-1, the J call TRBJ2-7; TRBD1 agrees at 9 bases. The specimen sequenced was blood. The CDR3 sequence: CASSNPGTGYEQYF. The CDR3 DNA is TGCGCCAGCAGCAACCCCGGGACAGGGTACGAGCAGTACTTC.